This TCR beta chain was found in a study of T cell clones after liver transplantation. As for the study in general: Three of the eight recipients were HCV-positive; the rest had non-autoimmune, non-viral transplant indications.

V was pared by 3 bases and J by 2 bases, with 8 bases between. CDR1 and CDR2 (germline): SGHTA, FQGTGA. The CDR3 is made up of 13 amino acids. Clones were sequenced by immunoSEQ multiplex PCR, and TCRdb holds only the in-frame ones, with some missing. The sample has some 45,000 clones, approximately 86% seen once; the top ten hold approximately 2.7%. This TCR was sampled from a human patient who received a liver transplant. Some T cells may have originated in the graft donor. The rearrangement uses TRBV7-3 and TRBJ2-7; no firm D call. This sample comprised CD4+ T cells from blood, obtained 24 months after liver transplant. The DNA of the CDR3 is TGTGCCAGCAGCTTGGGCAATGCCTACGAGCAGTACTTC. Residues: CASSLGNAYEQYF.